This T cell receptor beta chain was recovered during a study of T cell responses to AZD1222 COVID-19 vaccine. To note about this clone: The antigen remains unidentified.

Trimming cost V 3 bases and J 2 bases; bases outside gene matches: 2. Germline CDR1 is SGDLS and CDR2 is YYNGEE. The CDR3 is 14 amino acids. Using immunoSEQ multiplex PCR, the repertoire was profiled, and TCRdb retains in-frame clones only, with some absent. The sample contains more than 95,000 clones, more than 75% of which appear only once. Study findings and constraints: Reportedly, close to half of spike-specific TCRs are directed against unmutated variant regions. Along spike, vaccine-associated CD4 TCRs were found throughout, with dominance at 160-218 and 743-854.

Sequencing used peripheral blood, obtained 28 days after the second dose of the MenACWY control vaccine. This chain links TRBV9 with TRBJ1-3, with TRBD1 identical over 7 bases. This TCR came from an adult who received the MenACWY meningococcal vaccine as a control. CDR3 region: CASSEGTAGNTIYF. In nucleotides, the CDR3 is TGTGCCAGCAGCGAGGGGACAGCTGGAAACACCATATATTTT.